Shown below are 6 T cell receptor beta chains from a single sample sequenced in a study of memory CD4+ T cells and cytomegalovirus serostatus. Here immunoSEQ multiplex PCR was the method, and the copy in TCRdb shows in-frame clones only, minus some. The table lists tens of thousands of clones, 76% of them singletons. The sort gate was single viable CD3+CD4+CD8-CD45RO+ cells for memory CD4+ T cells. Sample: memory CD4+ T cells from blood. The receptors originated from an adult in good health and CMV-seronegative.

V is TRBV18 and J is TRBJ2-5; tentatively, D is TRBD1 or TRBD2 (7 bases each). Germline assignment: CDR1 KGHSH and CDR2 LQKENI. This CDR3 has 15 residues. V gave up 2 bases and J gave up 5 bases, with 15 bases separating them. CDR3 protein: CASSPNRGAGETQYF. DNA of the CDR3: TGTGCCAGCTCACCAAACAGGGGAGCGGGGGAGACCCAGTACTTC.

This chain connects TRBV20-1 to TRBJ1-1, with a tentative D call TRBD1 (6 bases). Deletions cut 7 bases from V and 8 bases from J, with 14 bases between. The CDR3 consists of 11 residues. Looked up from germline, CDR1 is DFQATT and CDR2 is SNEGSKA (reference sequence). In DNA, the CDR3 is TGCAGTGTTCGGGACAACTCCGAAGCTTTCTTT. Its translation: CSVRDNSEAFF.

The table lists this clone with a count of one. V gene TRBV4-2 combines with J gene TRBJ1-5; 8 nucleotides agree with TRBD1. Germline assignment: CDR1 LGHNA and CDR2 YNFKEQ. The CDR3 is 14 amino acids. The trim removed 3 bases at V and 6 bases at J, leaving 4 bases unmatched. CDR3 sequence reads: CASSHDRGGQPQHF. The CDR3 nucleotides read TGTGCCAGCAGCCATGACAGGGGAGGTCAGCCCCAGCATTTT.

The gene calls are TRBV2 and TRBJ1-1; D gene ambiguous. Germline assignment: CDR1 SNHLY and CDR2 FYNNEI. The V gene lost 5 bases and the J gene lost 1 base, with 8 bases spanning the gap. The CDR3 spans 13 residues. The CDR3, as DNA: TGTGCCAGCAGTTCGGACGGGAACACTGAAGCTTTCTTT. It specifies CASSSDGNTEAFF.

This rearrangement joins TRBV9 to TRBJ2-2; TRBD1 agrees at 7 bases. V shed 6 bases and J 3 bases; nucleotides not matched to a gene: 11. The CDR3 covers 16 residues. CDR1 and CDR2 from the germline V gene are SGDLS and YYNGEE. CDR3 residues: CASTYRDRDYTGELFF. The CDR3 DNA sequence: TGTGCCAGCACCTACCGGGACAGAGATTACACCGGGGAGCTGTTTTTT. Full variable domain (missing parts from reference TRBV9 and TRBJ2-2): DSGVTQTPKHLITATGQRVTLRCSPRSGDLSVYWYQQSLDQGLQFLIQYYNGEERAKGNILERFSAQQFPDLHSELNLSSLELGDSALYFCASTYRDRDYTGELFFGEGSRLTVL.

This rearrangement joins TRBV7-9 to TRBJ1-6, with TRBD1 as a possible D gene (5 bases). The CDR3 runs 14 residues. CDR1 SEHNR and CDR2 FQNEAQ come from the germline V gene (reference sequence). V was trimmed by 5 bases and J by 7 bases, leaving 12 bases between them. CDR3 amino acids: CASSHWDGNSPLHF. The DNA for the CDR3 is TGTGCCAGCAGCCATTGGGACGGAAATTCACCCCTCCACTTT.